This T cell receptor (beta chain) stems from a study of blood T cell repertoires in COVID-19. Turning to the study itself: Both acute and convalescent COVID-19 samples were obtained from the United States, Italy and Spain. From T cells, B-cell-depleted T cells, or PBMCs came the material, which was cDNA or gDNA.

Original handling: From reference gene primer amplification, estimates of nucleated cell counts were derived. Measured with immunoSEQ multiplex PCR; TCRdb has only the in-frame clones, and not every one. The V and J calls and clone size were taken over from that table, and D and trimming were inferred from the DNA. The sample lists approximately 90,000 clones, more than 65% seen once, with about 5.7% in the top ten. Germline values: CDR1 SEHNR, CDR2 FQNEAQ (reference sequence). The CDR3 sequence is 14 residues long. The V end lost 1 base, the J end lost 6 bases, and 13 bases lay between the germline ends. Patients at the Seattle site were enrolled during active infection and followed longitudinally.

Material for sequencing was peripheral blood. The receptor was isolated from a man between 65 and 80 years old with COVID-19, enrolled during active disease. The rearrangement uses TRBV7-9 and TRBJ2-7; unclear D gene. The CDR3 coding sequence is TGTGCCAGCAGCTTAGTAGCCGGTTCCGGCGAGCAGTACTTC. This codes for CASSLVAGSGEQYF.